This passage covers 21 T cell receptor beta chains from one sample sequenced in a study of T cell repertoires in cytomegalovirus infection. TCRdb independently ran MiXCR on the reads; one entry per CDR3 protein. Of 250,000 to 350,000 distinct CDR3 sequences listed, about 26% are singletons. The sample comprised PBMCs. These receptors originate from a human donor in good health (CMV status not recorded). Some clones in this sample may be carry-over from other donors' samples.

The V call is TRBV20-1, the J call TRBJ1-1; 9 bases align to TRBD1. Looked up from germline, CDR1 is DFQATT and CDR2 is SNEGSKA (reference sequence). The ends lost 0 bases at V and 4 bases at J; junction bases unmatched: 15. This CDR3 region has 18 residues. The CDR3, as DNA: TGCAGTGCTAGAGATGGGACAGGGTCCCCCTCCACGCTCACTGAAGCTTTCTTT. This encodes CSARDGTGSPSTLTEAFF.

Regarding this clonotype: A much bigger clone sits one base away, suggesting this may be a read error. The chain recombines TRBV7-2 with TRBJ2-5; D is unclear. The CDR3 length is 14 residues. The germline CDR1 and CDR2 sequences are SGHTA and FQGNSA. The CDR3 nucleotides read TGTGACAGCAGCTTGGTCACCCGGTCCGAGACCCAGTACTTC. Translating it yields CDSSLVTRSETQYF.

In its sample, this clonotype was seen many times. The genes are TRBV6-6 and TRBJ1-5; D call uncertain. V was shortened by 4 bases and J by 1 base, with 11 bases between the two germline ends. The CDR3 has 15 residues. Germline CDR1 and CDR2: MNHNY and SVGAGI (reference sequence). CDR3 sequence: CASSSGRLSNQPQHF. CDR3 sequence (DNA): TGTGCCAGCAGTTCTGGACGTCTAAGCAATCAGCCCCAGCATTTT.

This clonotype has more than one count but fewer than ten. As DNA, the CDR3 is TGTGCCAGCAGTTTACTGCGGTCCTACGAGCAGTACTTC. Translated, it gives CASSLLRSYEQYF. V is TRBV12-3 or TRBV12-4 and J is TRBJ2-7; D gene unclear. V dropped 2 bases and J dropped 1 base, with 6 bases sitting between them. This CDR3 has 13 residues.

This clonotype was recorded a few times. The chain couples TRBV15 to TRBJ2-2; 10 positions agree with TRBD1. The germline V gene encodes CDR1 LNHNV and CDR2 YYDKDF (reference sequence). J lost 4 bases, V lost 2 bases, and 7 bases had no gene match. This CDR3 comprises 17 residues. The CDR3 protein is CATSRYGQGVTTGELFF. The DNA for the CDR3 is TGTGCCACCAGCAGATATGGACAGGGGGTAACCACCGGGGAGCTGTTTTTT.

Details on this clonotype: A much larger clone lies a single base off, so this may be a read error. The chain combines TRBV7-2 with TRBJ1-6; D uncertain. The germline gives CDR1 SGHTA, CDR2 FQGNSA. This CDR3 contains 15 residues. CDR3 coding DNA: TGTGCCAGCAGTTCGACAAGGTCCTATAATTCACCCCTCCTCTTT. This sequence encodes CASSSTRSYNSPLLF. The entire variable domain, with the rest obtained from reference TRBV7-2 and TRBJ1-6, is as follows: GAGVSQSPSNKVTEKGKDVELRCDPISGHTALYWYRQSLGQGLEFLIYFQGNSAPDKSGLPSDRFSAERTGGSVSTLTIQRTQQEDSAVYLCASSSTRSYNSPLLFGNGTRLTVT.

This chain joins TRBV6-1 and TRBJ2-4; TRBD1 agrees at 7 bases. This CDR3 spans 14 amino acids. The trim removed 7 bases at V and 4 bases at J, leaving 7 bases unmatched. Germline-derived CDR1 and CDR2 are MNHNS and SASEGT. This CDR3 reads CASISGTAKNIQYF. DNA for the CDR3: TGTGCCAGCATCTCCGGGACAGCAAAAAACATTCAGTACTTC.

The V and J genes are TRBV7-4 and TRBJ2-2, with D hard to call. V dropped 1 base and J dropped 3 bases, with 6 bases sitting between them. Germline V gives CDR1 SGHVT, CDR2 SQSDAQ. The CDR3 has 14 residues. CDR3 nucleotide sequence: TGTGCCAGCAGCTTAGAGACCTACACCGGGGAGCTGTTTTTT. Encoded protein: CASSLETYTGELFF. The full variable domain, its missing parts supplied by reference TRBV7-4 and TRBJ2-2, is GAGVSQSPRYKVAKRGRDVALRCDSISGHVTLYWYRQTLGQGSEVLTYSQSDAQRDKSGRPSGRFSAERPERSVSTLKIQRTEQGDSAVYLCASSLETYTGELFFGEGSRLTVL.

This clonotype was counted between two and nine times. This chain uses TRBV11-3 with TRBJ2-1, with TRBD2 as a possible D gene (5 bases). The CDR3 sequence is 13 residues long. Germline V gene lookup returns CDR1 SGHNT and CDR2 YENEEA. Deletions cut 8 bases from V and 0 bases from J, with 8 bases between. The CDR3 is CASGSASYNEQFF. CDR3 coding DNA: TGTGCCAGCGGGAGCGCCTCCTACAATGAGCAGTTCTTC.

To note about this clonotype: This could be a read error, since a much larger clone is one nucleotide away. The chain has TRBV7-8 and TRBJ2-2; D may be TRBD1 (6 bases). This CDR3 has 15 amino acids. V dropped 4 bases and J dropped 7 bases, with 16 bases sitting between them. Germline V gene lookup returns CDR1 SGHVS and CDR2 FQNEAQ. CDR3 sequence reads: CASSWDKGMVGELFF. For the CDR3, the DNA is TGTGCCAGCAGCTGGGACAAGGGTATGGTCGGGGAGCTGTTTTTT.

The V call is TRBV15, the J call TRBJ2-2; maybe TRBD1 (5 bases). The CDR3 loop spans 17 amino acids. The germline gives CDR1 LNHNV, CDR2 YYDKDF (reference sequence). The V gene lost 6 bases and the J gene lost 5 bases, with 22 bases spanning the gap. The CDR3 nucleotides read TGTGCCACCAGGCCACTTAGGCCGCAGGGTGGTACCGGGGAGCTGTTTTTT. It codes for CATRPLRPQGGTGELFF.

This chain connects TRBV2 to TRBJ2-5; D might be TRBD2 (6 bases). The germline V gene encodes CDR1 SNHLY and CDR2 FYNNEI. The CDR3 sequence is 13 residues long. V lost 5 bases and J lost 2, with 9 bases in between. Written as DNA, the CDR3 is TGTGCCAGCAGTCGGGAGCCTCAAGAGACCCAGTACTTC. Residues: CASSREPQETQYF.

This clonotype was seen ten or more times. This sequence joins TRBV7-2 and TRBJ2-3; 7 positions match TRBD2. With V trimmed by 0 bases and J by 6 bases, 6 bases remained unmatched. CDR1 is SGHTA and CDR2 is FQGNSA in the germline V gene. The CDR3 consists of 15 residues. For the CDR3, the DNA is TGTGCCAGCAGCTTAGCGGGGGGGTCGGTTGATACGCAGTATTTT. Encoded protein: CASSLAGGSVDTQYF. The full variable domain, completed using reference TRBV7-2 and TRBJ2-3, is GAGVSQSPSNKVTEKGKDVELRCDPISGHTALYWYRQSLGQGLEFLIYFQGNSAPDKSGLPSDRFSAERTGGSVSTLTIQRTQQEDSAVYLCASSLAGGSVDTQYFGPGTRLTVL.

This clonotype turned up a few times. The chain links TRBV11-2 to TRBJ1-1; 7 positions agree with TRBD1. V was clipped by 2 bases and J by 7 bases; unmatched bases: 4. The CDR3 totals 13 residues. Looked up from germline, CDR1 is SGHAT and CDR2 is FQNNGV. As DNA, the CDR3 is TGTGCCAGCAGCTTAAGGGGGCTCGGTGAAGCTTTCTTT. Amino acid sequence: CASSLRGLGEAFF.

In its sample, this clonotype was seen a few times. This chain joins TRBV6-1 and TRBJ1-5; D ambiguous. Germline CDR1 MNHNS, CDR2 SASEGT. CDR3 length: 12 residues. Trimming stripped 8 bases from V and 1 base from J, with 6 bases between. The CDR3 nucleotides read TGTGCCAGCGGTCGCAGCAATCAGCCCCAGCATTTT. Protein product: CASGRSNQPQHF.

This clonotype turned up a few times. The CDR3 here is CASSPRGTGGTGELFF. Here the CDR3 DNA reads TGTGCCAGCAGCCCGAGGGGGACAGGCGGTACCGGGGAGCTGTTTTTT. The chain has TRBV9 and TRBJ2-2; the match to TRBD1 covers 8 bases. Losses at the gene ends were 4 bases for V and 5 bases for J; bases not matched to a gene: 10. Germline V gives CDR1 SGDLS, CDR2 YYNGEE. This CDR3 comprises 16 residues.

This clonotype was seen a handful of times. V gene TRBV5-4 combines with J gene TRBJ2-1; tentatively, D is TRBD2 (6 bases). There are 13 residues in the CDR3. CDR1 and CDR2 (germline): SGHNT, YYREEE (reference sequence). V lost 0 bases to trimming and J lost 11 bases, with 12 bases between them. This CDR3 is CASSLDSEGQQFF. The DNA for the CDR3 is TGTGCCAGCAGCTTGGATTCGGAGGGTCAGCAGTTCTTC.

V and J are TRBV5-6 and TRBJ2-3, with D unclear. Germline-derived CDR1 and CDR2 are SGHDT and YYEEEE. The CDR3 contains 15 residues. Trimming took 0 bases from V and 0 from J, leaving 8 bases between them. CDR3 protein: CASSLGFSSTDTQYF. CDR3 nucleotide sequence: TGTGCCAGCAGCTTGGGATTTTCAAGCACAGATACGCAGTATTTT. Looking up the rest from reference TRBV5-6 and TRBJ2-3 gives the full variable domain: DAGVTQSPTHLIKTRGQQVTLRCSPKSGHDTVSWYQQALGQGPQFIFQYYEEEERQRGNFPDRFSGHQFPNYSSELNVNALLLGDSALYLCASSLGFSSTDTQYFGPGTRLTVL.

CDR3 sequence: CASSRLAASYNEQFF. The CDR3 region has the DNA TGTGCCAGCAGCCGTCTCGCTGCCTCCTACAATGAGCAGTTCTTC. The chain links TRBV12-3 or TRBV12-4 to TRBJ2-1, with unresolved D. The length of the CDR3 is 15 residues. V was pared by 6 bases and J by 0 bases, with 12 bases between.

The chain recombines TRBV2 with TRBJ2-1; no clear D. The CDR3 has 15 amino acids. Germline V lookup: CDR1 SNHLY, CDR2 FYNNEI. V was shortened by 2 bases and J by 2 bases, with 10 bases between the two germline ends. The CDR3 region is CASSERTGAYNEQFF. Here the CDR3 DNA reads TGTGCCAGCAGTGAACGGACGGGTGCCTACAATGAGCAGTTCTTC.

The chain uses TRBV7-2 and TRBJ1-5; D gene unclear. CDR1 and CDR2 (germline): SGHTA, FQGNSA. The CDR3 totals 16 residues. V was clipped by 3 bases and J by 0 bases, with 12 bases between them. This chain's CDR3 is CASSFLGVGSNQPQHF. In nucleotides, the CDR3 is TGTGCCAGCAGCTTCCTCGGGGTGGGTAGCAATCAGCCCCAGCATTTT.